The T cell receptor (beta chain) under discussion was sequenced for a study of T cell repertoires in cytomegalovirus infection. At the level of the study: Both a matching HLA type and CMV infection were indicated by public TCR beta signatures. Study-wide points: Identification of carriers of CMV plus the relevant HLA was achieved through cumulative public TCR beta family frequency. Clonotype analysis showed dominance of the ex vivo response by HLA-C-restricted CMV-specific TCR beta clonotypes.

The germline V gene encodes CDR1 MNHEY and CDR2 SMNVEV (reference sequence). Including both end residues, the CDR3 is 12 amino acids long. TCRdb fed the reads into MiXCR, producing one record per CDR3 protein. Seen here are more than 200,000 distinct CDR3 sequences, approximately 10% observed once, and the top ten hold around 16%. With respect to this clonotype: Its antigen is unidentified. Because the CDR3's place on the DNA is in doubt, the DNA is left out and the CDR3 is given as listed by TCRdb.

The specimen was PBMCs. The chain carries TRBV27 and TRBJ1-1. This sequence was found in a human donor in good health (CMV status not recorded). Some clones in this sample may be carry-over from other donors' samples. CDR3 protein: CASSTSQTEAFF.